This T cell receptor beta chain emerged from a study of spatial heterogeneity in lung cancer. Study conclusions and caveats: Tumor mutation count correlated with how many alpha and beta TCRs expanded intratumorally. Coverage of tumor T cells, an estimated figure, was about 7.1% for alpha and approximately 12% for beta chains.

Sample time point: sample taken at primary tumor resection. Tumor, nontumor lung or frozen PBMC supplied whole RNA, sequenced without sorting. A note on this clonotype: Its antigen is as yet unknown.

TCRdb ran MiXCR on the 5' RACE reads and lists one entry per CDR3 protein. The top ten clones hold approximately 21% of a sample with some 97,000 distinct CDR3 sequences, 4.4% of them seen once. CDR3 size: 12 residues. V gave up 4 bases and J gave up 7 bases, with 10 bases separating them. The germline gives CDR1 SEHNR, CDR2 FQNEAQ (reference sequence). Sequencing used lung tumor tissue, obtained at surgery. The chain employs TRBV7-9 and TRBJ1-1; the D is unclear. The TCR sequence derives from a male donor with early-stage non-small cell lung cancer. CDR3 coding DNA: TGTGCCAGCAGCTCACGGCTGGGTGAAGCTTTCTTT. Amino acid sequence: CASSSRLGEAFF.